This is a list of T cell receptor beta chains from one sample in a study of HIV-infected patients and healthy controls. TCRdb independently ran MiXCR on the 5' RACE reads; one entry per CDR3 protein. The sample contains some 15,000 distinct CDR3 sequences, 6.5% to 7.5% of which appear only once. Sequencing was done on a sample of blood. All receptors come from an adult in good health. CDR3s include the opening cysteine and the closing phenylalanine or tryptophan. The D gene is left open where the match is weak. Clone size is shown for a subset of rows, as once, few, many or a class of expanded clone.

j_gene	abundance	d_gene	v_gene	CDR3nt	CDR3aa
TRBJ2-7	many	NA	TRBV28	TGTGCCAGCAGTTTGCAGTTCCCCTACGAGCAGTACTTC	CASSLQFPYEQYF
TRBJ1-5	many	NA	TRBV2	TGTGCCAGCAGAGAATGGGGGATTGGCAATCAGCCCCAGCATTTT	CASREWGIGNQPQHF
TRBJ2-5	many	TRBD1	TRBV19	TGTGCCAGTAGTATGGGACAGGTTAACAAACAGACCCAGTACTTC	CASSMGQVNKQTQYF
TRBJ2-7	many	NA	TRBV27	TGTGCCAGCCGGGGTTGGGACTCCTACGAGCAGTACTTC	CASRGWDSYEQYF
TRBJ1-2	many	NA	TRBV7-2	TGTGCCAGCAGCTTAAATGGGGATAACTATGGCTACACCTTC	CASSLNGDNYGYTF
TRBJ2-5	NA	NA	TRBV11-1	TGTGCCAGCAGCTATGGGGTCCGACCCCAAAGAGGAGGAGAGACCCAGTACTTC	CASSYGVRPQRGGETQYF
TRBJ2-1	NA	TRBD2	TRBV24-1	TGTGCCACCAGTGATCAAACTAGCGGGAGGAACAATGAGCAGTTCTTC	CATSDQTSGRNNEQFF
TRBJ2-3	NA	NA	TRBV3-1	TGTGCCAGCAGCCTGGGCAGGGAGGTTTCGGATACGCAGTATTTT	CASSLGREVSDTQYF
TRBJ2-1	few	TRBD2	TRBV7-7	TGTGCTAGCAGCCCCGTCCTGGCGGGGGGATACAATGAGCAGTTCTTC	CASSPVLAGGYNEQFF
TRBJ1-4	many	TRBD1	TRBV5-1	TGCGCCAGCAGCCAAGGACAGGGGGGAAAACTGTTTTTT	CASSQGQGGKLFF
TRBJ1-2	many	NA	TRBV7-3	TGTGCCAGCAGCGTGCCGGGCTCCGAAGGGGGCTACACCTTC	CASSVPGSEGGYTF
TRBJ2-5	NA	TRBD1	TRBV6-2/TRBV6-3	TGTGCCAGCAGCCCTCGACAGGGTTGGTTGTACTTC	CASSPRQGWLYF
TRBJ2-3	NA	NA	TRBV29-1	TGCAGCGCTTCGCCCAGCCCAGATACGCAGTATTTT	CSASPSPDTQYF
TRBJ2-3	medium-sized	NA	TRBV7-6	TGTGCCAGCAGCTTACCGTCTTCCACAGATACGCAGTATTTT	CASSLPSSTDTQYF
TRBJ2-1	NA	TRBD2	TRBV19	TGTGCCAGTAGTATTGTAAGCGGGAGGCACTCCTACAATGAGCAGTTCTTC	CASSIVSGRHSYNEQFF
TRBJ2-5	many	TRBD1	TRBV7-2	TGTGCCAGCAGCACTCAGACAGGGAGAGAGACCCAGTACTTC	CASSTQTGRETQYF
TRBJ2-6	medium-sized	NA	TRBV4-3	TGCGCCAGCAGCCAAGATGCGGGCTCTGGGGCCAACGTCCTGACTTTC	CASSQDAGSGANVLTF
TRBJ2-7	many	NA	TRBV7-9	TGTGCCAGCAGCTTTCTTTCGGGGGCGTTTTACGAGCAGTACTTC	CASSFLSGAFYEQYF
TRBJ2-1	many	TRBD2	TRBV19	TGTGCCAGTAGTACCGGGAAGGGGACTAGCGTTCGGAATGAGCAGTTCTTC	CASSTGKGTSVRNEQFF
TRBJ2-7	medium-sized	TRBD2	TRBV27	TGTGCCAGCAGTTTATCGATGCCGCTAGCGGGGTACTCCTACGAGCAGTACTTC	CASSLSMPLAGYSYEQYF
TRBJ2-3	many	TRBD2	TRBV7-2	TGTGCCAGCAGCTTAGTTGAGCGGGGGACAGATACGCAGTATTTT	CASSLVERGTDTQYF
TRBJ2-3	many	NA	TRBV28	TGTGCCAGCACCTCTTGGGCTACAGATACGCAGTATTTT	CASTSWATDTQYF
TRBJ2-3	many	NA	TRBV6-2/TRBV6-3	TGTGCCAGCAGCACCGGAGGCGGCCCCACAGATACGCAGTATTTT	CASSTGGGPTDTQYF
TRBJ1-1	medium-sized	NA	TRBV27	TGTGCCAGCAGTCGGGGTAACACTGAAGCTTTCTTT	CASSRGNTEAFF
TRBJ1-6	many	TRBD1	TRBV6-5	TGTGCCAGCAGAGGGACAGGGAGTTATTCACCCCTCCACTTT	CASRGTGSYSPLHF
TRBJ2-1	many	NA	TRBV18	TGTGCCAGCTCACCGGAACGCCTGGGAGGCTACAATGAGCAGTTCTTC	CASSPERLGGYNEQFF
TRBJ2-7	many	TRBD2	TRBV4-3	TGCGCCAGCAGCCAAGCTTTTTCCAGCGGGAGCGACGAGCAGTACTTC	CASSQAFSSGSDEQYF
TRBJ1-1	many	NA	TRBV5-4	TGTGCCAGCAGCTTTGGTTTGGACACTGAAGCTTTCTTT	CASSFGLDTEAFF
TRBJ1-1	many	NA	TRBV12-5	TGTGCTAGTGGTTTGGCATATCAAGGTCCCCTCGGGACTGAAGCTTTCTTT	CASGLAYQGPLGTEAFF
TRBJ1-3	many	TRBD1	TRBV7-2	TGTGCCAGCAGTTCAGGGACAGCTGTTGGAAACACCATATATTTT	CASSSGTAVGNTIYF
TRBJ2-7	many	NA	TRBV6-5	TGTGCCAGCAGGCCAGGAGGGGGAAGGAACGAGCAGTACTTC	CASRPGGGRNEQYF
TRBJ1-4	many	NA	TRBV20-1	TGCAGTGCTAGAAATTTTGGGTACCCTAATGAAAAACTGTTTTTT	CSARNFGYPNEKLFF
TRBJ1-1	many	TRBD1	TRBV7-3	TGTGCCAGCAGCTCTAACGGACAGGGGAACACTGAAGCTTTCTTT	CASSSNGQGNTEAFF
TRBJ2-1	NA	TRBD2	TRBV14	TGTGCCAGCAGCCGGTGGCGGGAGGGTTTCGGCAATGAGCAGTTCTTC	CASSRWREGFGNEQFF
TRBJ1-4	many	TRBD1	TRBV11-2	TGTGCCAGCAGCTTAGACGGGACAGGAGAGGAAAAACTGTTTTTT	CASSLDGTGEEKLFF
TRBJ2-3	many	NA	TRBV4-2	TGTGCCAGCAGCCAAATGGACCGCGCCACTTACACAGATACGCAGTATTTT	CASSQMDRATYTDTQYF
TRBJ2-5	many	TRBD1	TRBV20-1	TGCAGTGCTTACACAGGGGGAAGAGAGACCCAGTACTTC	CSAYTGGRETQYF